These 2 T cell receptor beta chains were all obtained from the same sample, sequenced in a study of patients and donors after allogeneic stem cell transplantation. From the RT-PCR reads, TCRdb called clonotypes with MiXCR, one entry per CDR3 protein. The sample has 900,000 to 1,000,000 distinct CDR3 sequences; about a sixth are singletons. The material sequenced was blood, either unsorted or a sorted T cell fraction (not recorded which). The receptor source for this set is a human donor who was either an allogeneic HSCT recipient or a stem cell or donor lymphocyte infusion donor (not recorded which). It is not recorded whose cells these are; they may come from a transplant donor.

The V gene is TRBV29-1, the J gene TRBJ2-5, with 10 positions matching TRBD2. Trimming at V came to 4 bases and at J to 4 bases, leaving 6 bases not matched to a gene. Germline V lookup: CDR1 SQVTM, CDR2 ANQGSEA. There are 14 residues in the CDR3. This chain's CDR3 is CSVVRTSGLETQYF. CDR3 in DNA: TGCAGCGTTGTGAGGACTAGCGGTTTAGAGACCCAGTACTTC.

This clonotype has just a few counts. This chain connects TRBV6-1 to TRBJ1-4; tentative D call: TRBD1 (5 bases). Germline CDR1 and CDR2: MNHNS and SASEGT. This CDR3 contains 15 residues. With 7 bases removed from V and 7 bases from J, the gap between germline ends came to 19 bases. CDR3 amino acids: CASTNGAEFGEKLFF. DNA for the CDR3: TGTGCCAGCACCAACGGGGCAGAATTTGGTGAAAAACTGTTTTTT.